This paragraph covers one TCR beta chain sequence. Its specificity is unknown. The assay was carried out at the deep level. The table came from immunoSEQ multiplex PCR; TCRdb's copy has only in-frame clones and leaves some out. Counted here are about 2 million clones, about 94% occurring once; the ten biggest clones make up approximately 1.2%. Naivety among CD8 cells was defined by CD45RO negativity and positive CCR7 selection, thereby excluding terminally differentiated effector memory CD45RA+ cells. This entry comes from a study of shared clonotypes between healthy human individuals. Study-level findings and limits: Relative to memory subsets, naive subsets generally showed larger estimated richness.

This CDR3 spans 14 amino acids. CDR1 and CDR2 from the germline V gene are MGHRA and YSYEKL. The V end lost 5 bases, the J end lost 3 bases, and 14 bases lay between the germline ends. The specimen was naive CD8+ T cells sorted from blood. The sequence came from a man aged 18 to 29 in good health. V gene TRBV4-1 combines with J gene TRBJ2-7; D possibly corresponds to TRBD1 (6 bases). CDR3 sequence (DNA): TGCGCCAGCAGCGAAACAGGGCTCGACTACGAGCAGTACTTC. This encodes CASSETGLDYEQYF.